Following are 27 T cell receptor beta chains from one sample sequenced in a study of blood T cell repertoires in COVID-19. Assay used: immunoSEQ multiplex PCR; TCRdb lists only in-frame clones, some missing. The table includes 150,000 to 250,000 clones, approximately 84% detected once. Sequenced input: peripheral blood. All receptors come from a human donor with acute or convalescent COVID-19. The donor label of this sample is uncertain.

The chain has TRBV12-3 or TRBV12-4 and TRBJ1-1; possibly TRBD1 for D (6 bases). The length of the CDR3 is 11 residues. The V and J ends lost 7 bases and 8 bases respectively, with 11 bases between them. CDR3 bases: TGTGCCAGCACCCGTGGGGGCGAAGCTTTCTTT. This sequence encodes CASTRGGEAFF.

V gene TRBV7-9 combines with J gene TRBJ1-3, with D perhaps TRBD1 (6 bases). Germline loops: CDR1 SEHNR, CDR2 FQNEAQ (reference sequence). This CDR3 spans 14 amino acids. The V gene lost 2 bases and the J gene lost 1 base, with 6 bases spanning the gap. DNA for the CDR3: TGTGCCAGCAGCTTACAGGGGTCTGGAAACACCATATATTTT. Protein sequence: CASSLQGSGNTIYF.

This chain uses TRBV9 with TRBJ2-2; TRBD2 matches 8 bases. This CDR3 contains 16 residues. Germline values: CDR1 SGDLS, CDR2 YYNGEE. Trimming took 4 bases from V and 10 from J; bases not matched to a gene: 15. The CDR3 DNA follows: TGTGCCAGCAGCCGGGAGGGAGGTCTAGCGGCCTTGGAGCTGTTTTTT. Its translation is CASSREGGLAALELFF. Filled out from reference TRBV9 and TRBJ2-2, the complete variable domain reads DSGVTQTPKHLITATGQRVTLRCSPRSGDLSVYWYQQSLDQGLQFLIQYYNGEERAKGNILERFSAQQFPDLHSELNLSSLELGDSALYFCASSREGGLAALELFFGEGSRLTVL.

CDR3 coding DNA: TGTGCCAGTAGGGGACCGGGACAGGGGGCCCATTCCTACGAGCAGTACTTC. Translation: CASRGPGQGAHSYEQYF. The rearrangement joins TRBV19 to TRBJ2-7; 12 nucleotides agree with TRBD1. Germline V CDR1 and CDR2: LNHDA, SQIVND (reference sequence). V lost 6 bases to trimming and J lost 1 base; unmatched junction nucleotides: 10. The CDR3 consists of 17 residues.

The CDR3 DNA reads as TGTGCCAGTAACGAGGTGGCGGGCCCCACGGGGACCGGGGAGCTGTTTTTT. Its protein product is CASNEVAGPTGTGELFF. The rearrangement uses TRBV19 and TRBJ2-2; TRBD2 might be the D (5 bases). The germline CDR1 and CDR2 sequences are LNHDA and SQIVND (reference sequence). The CDR3 extends over 17 amino acids. The ends were cut back, 7 bases at V and 5 bases at J, with 23 bases in the middle.

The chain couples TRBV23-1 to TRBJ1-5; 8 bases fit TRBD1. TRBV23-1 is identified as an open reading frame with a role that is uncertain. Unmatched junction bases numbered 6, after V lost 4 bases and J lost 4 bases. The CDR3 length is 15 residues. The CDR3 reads CASSPRDRKNQPQHF. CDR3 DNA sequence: TGCGCCAGCAGTCCTCGGGACAGGAAGAATCAGCCCCAGCATTTT.

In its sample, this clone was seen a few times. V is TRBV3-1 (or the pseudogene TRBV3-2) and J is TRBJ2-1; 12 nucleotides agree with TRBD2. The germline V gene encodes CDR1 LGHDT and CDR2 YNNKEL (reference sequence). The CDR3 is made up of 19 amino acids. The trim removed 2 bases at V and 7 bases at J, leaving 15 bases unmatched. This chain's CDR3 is CASSQYRNALAGGMNEQFF. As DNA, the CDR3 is TGTGCCAGCAGCCAATACCGAAACGCCCTAGCGGGAGGGATGAATGAGCAGTTCTTC.

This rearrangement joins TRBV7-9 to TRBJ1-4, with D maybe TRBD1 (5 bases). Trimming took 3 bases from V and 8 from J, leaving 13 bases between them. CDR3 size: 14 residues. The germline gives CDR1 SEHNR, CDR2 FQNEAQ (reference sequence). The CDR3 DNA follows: TGTGCCAGCAGCTTTCGGGGGAGCGGGGAAAAACTGTTTTTT. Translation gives CASSFRGSGEKLFF.

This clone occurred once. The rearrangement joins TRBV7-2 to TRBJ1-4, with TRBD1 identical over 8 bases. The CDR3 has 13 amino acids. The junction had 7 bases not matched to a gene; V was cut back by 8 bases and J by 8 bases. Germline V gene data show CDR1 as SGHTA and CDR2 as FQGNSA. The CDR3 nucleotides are TGTGCCAGCCGCCGGGCAGGGGGCGAAAAACTGTTTTTT. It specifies CASRRAGGEKLFF. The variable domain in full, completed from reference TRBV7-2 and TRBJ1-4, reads GAGVSQSPSNKVTEKGKDVELRCDPISGHTALYWYRQSLGQGLEFLIYFQGNSAPDKSGLPSDRFSAERTGGSVSTLTIQRTQQEDSAVYLCASRRAGGEKLFFGSGTQLSVL.

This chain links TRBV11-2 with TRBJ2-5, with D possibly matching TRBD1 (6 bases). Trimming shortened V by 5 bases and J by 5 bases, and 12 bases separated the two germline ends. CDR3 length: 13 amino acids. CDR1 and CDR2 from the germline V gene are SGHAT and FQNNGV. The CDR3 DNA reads TGTGCCAGCAGCGCAAACGACAGGGAGACCCAGTACTTC. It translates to CASSANDRETQYF. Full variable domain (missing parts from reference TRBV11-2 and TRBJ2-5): EAGVAQSPRYKIIEKRQSVAFWCNPISGHATLYWYQQILGQGPKLLIQFQNNGVVDDSQLPKDRFSAERLKGVDSTLKIQPAKLEDSAVYLCASSANDRETQYFGPGTRLLVL.

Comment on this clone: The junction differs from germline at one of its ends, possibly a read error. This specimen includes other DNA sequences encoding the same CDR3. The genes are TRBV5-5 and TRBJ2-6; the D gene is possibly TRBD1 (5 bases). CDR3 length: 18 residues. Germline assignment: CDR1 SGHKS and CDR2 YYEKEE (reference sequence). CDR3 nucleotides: TGTGCCAGCAGCTTGTCAGGGATACTATCCTCTGGGGCCAACGTTCTGACTTTC. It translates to CASSLSGILSSGANVLTF.

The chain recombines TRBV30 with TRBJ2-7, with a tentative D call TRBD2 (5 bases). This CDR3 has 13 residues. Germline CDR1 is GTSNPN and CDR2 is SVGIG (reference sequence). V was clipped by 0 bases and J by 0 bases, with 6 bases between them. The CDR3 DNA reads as TGTGCCTGGAGTGTAGCGGCCTCCTACGAGCAGTACTTC. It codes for CAWSVAASYEQYF. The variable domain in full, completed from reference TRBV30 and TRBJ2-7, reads SQTIHQWPATLVQPVGSPLSLECTVEGTSNPNLYWYRQAAGRGLQLLFYSVGIGQISSEVPQNLSASRPQDRQFILSSKKLLLSDSGFYLCAWSVAASYEQYFGPGTRLTVT.

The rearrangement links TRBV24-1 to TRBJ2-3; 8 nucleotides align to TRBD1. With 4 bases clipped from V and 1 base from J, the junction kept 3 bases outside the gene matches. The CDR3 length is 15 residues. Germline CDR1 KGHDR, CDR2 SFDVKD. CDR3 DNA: TGTGCCACCAGTGAGGGACAGGCAGGCACAGATACGCAGTATTTT. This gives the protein CATSEGQAGTDTQYF.

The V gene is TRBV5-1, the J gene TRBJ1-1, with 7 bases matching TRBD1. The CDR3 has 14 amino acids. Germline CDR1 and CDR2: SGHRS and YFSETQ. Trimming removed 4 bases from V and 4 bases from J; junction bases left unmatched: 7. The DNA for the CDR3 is TGCGCCAGCAGCGGGCAGGGGGGATCCACTGAAGCTTTCTTT. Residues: CASSGQGGSTEAFF. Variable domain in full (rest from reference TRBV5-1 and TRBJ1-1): KAGVTQTPRYLIKTRGQQVTLSCSPISGHRSVSWYQQTPGQGLQFLFEYFSETQRNKGNFPGRFSGRQFSNSRSEMNVSTLELGDSALYLCASSGQGGSTEAFFGQGTRLTVV.

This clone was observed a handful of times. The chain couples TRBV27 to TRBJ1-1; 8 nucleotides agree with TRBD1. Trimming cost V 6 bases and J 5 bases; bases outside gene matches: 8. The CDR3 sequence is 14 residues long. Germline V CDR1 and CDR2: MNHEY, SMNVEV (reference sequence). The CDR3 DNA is TGTGCCAGCAGACCAGGGGGCGCGGGGACTGAAGCTTTCTTT. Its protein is CASRPGGAGTEAFF.

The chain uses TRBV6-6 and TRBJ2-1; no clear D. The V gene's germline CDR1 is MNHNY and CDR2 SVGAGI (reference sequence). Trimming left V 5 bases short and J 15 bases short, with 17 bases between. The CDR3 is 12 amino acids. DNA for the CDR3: TGTGCCAGCAGTCCCCCCTCCCTAGTTCCGTTCTTC. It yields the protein CASSPPSLVPFF.

In nucleotides, the CDR3 is TGTGCCAGCAGCTTAGAACAGGGCTACTATGGCTACACCTTC. This sequence encodes CASSLEQGYYGYTF. The chain uses TRBV7-9 and TRBJ1-2; D possibly corresponds to TRBD1 (6 bases). Germline assignment: CDR1 SEHNR and CDR2 FQNEAQ (reference sequence). Trimming removed 1 base at V and 3 bases at J, with 9 bases between. This CDR3 spans 14 amino acids.

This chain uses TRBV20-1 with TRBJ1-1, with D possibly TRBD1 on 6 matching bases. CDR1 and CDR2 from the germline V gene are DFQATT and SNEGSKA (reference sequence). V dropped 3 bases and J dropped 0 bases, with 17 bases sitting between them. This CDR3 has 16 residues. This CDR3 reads CSASGGRSGLNTEAFF. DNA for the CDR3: TGCAGTGCTAGTGGGGGGCGCTCCGGCTTGAACACTGAAGCTTTCTTT.

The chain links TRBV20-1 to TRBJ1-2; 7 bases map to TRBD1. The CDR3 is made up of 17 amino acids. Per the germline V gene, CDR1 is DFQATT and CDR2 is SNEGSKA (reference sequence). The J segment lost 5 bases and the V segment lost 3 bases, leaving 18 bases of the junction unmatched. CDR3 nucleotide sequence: TGCAGTGCTAGTCCTCCTCTGGAAGGGGGCGCGAGTTATGGCTACACCTTC. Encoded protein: CSASPPLEGGASYGYTF.

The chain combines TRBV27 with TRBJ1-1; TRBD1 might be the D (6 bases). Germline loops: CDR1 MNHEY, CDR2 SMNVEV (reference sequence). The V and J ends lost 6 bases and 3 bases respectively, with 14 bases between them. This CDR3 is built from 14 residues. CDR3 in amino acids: CASSRYRADTEAFF. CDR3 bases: TGTGCCAGCAGCCGCTACAGGGCCGACACTGAAGCTTTCTTT.

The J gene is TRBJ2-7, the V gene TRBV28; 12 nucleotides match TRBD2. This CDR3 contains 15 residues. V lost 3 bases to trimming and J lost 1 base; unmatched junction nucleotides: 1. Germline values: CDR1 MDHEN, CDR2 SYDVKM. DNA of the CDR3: TGTGCCAGCAGTTTCGGACTAGCGGGGTCCTACGAGCAGTACTTC. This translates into CASSFGLAGSYEQYF.

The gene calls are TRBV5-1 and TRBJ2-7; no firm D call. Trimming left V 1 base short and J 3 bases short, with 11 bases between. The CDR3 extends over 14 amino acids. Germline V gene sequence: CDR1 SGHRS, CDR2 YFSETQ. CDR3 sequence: CASSLPGPGYEQYF. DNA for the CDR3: TGCGCCAGCAGCTTGCCTGGGCCAGGCTACGAGCAGTACTTC.

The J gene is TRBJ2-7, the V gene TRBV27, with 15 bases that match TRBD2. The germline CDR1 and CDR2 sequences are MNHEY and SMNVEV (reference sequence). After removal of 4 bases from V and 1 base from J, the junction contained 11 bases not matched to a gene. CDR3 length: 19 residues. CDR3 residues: CASSYGTSGRFGSSYEQYF. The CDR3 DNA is TGTGCCAGCAGTTACGGGACTAGCGGGAGGTTCGGGTCTTCCTACGAGCAGTACTTC.

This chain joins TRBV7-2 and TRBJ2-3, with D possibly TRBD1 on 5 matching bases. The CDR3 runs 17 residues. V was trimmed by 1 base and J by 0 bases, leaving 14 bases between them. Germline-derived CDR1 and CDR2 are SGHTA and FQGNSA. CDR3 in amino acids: CASSLVKGLLSTDTQYF. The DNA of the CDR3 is TGTGCCAGCAGCTTAGTAAAGGGGCTCCTGAGCACAGATACGCAGTATTTT.

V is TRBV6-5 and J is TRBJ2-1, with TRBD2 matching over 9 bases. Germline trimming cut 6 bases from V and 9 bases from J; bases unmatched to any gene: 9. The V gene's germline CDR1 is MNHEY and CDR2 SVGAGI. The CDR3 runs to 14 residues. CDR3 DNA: TGTGCCAGCAGGCAAGACCCACTAGCGGGTGAGCAGTTCTTC. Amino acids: CASRQDPLAGEQFF.

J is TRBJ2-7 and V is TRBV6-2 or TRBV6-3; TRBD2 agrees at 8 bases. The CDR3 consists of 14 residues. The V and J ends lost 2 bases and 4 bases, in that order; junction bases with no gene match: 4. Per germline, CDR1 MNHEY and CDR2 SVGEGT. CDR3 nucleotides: TGTGCCAGCAGTTACGGTGGGACTAGTTACGAGCAGTACTTC. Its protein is CASSYGGTSYEQYF.

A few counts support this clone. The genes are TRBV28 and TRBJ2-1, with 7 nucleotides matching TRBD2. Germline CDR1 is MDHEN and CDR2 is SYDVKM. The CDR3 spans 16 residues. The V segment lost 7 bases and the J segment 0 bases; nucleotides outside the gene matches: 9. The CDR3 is CASIGSGASSYNEQFF. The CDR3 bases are TGTGCCAGCATAGGGAGCGGGGCCAGCTCCTACAATGAGCAGTTCTTC.